This paragraph covers one T cell receptor beta chain sequence. Its antigen is unknown. TCRdb processed the RT-PCR reads anew with MiXCR; each CDR3 protein has one entry. The data hold some 160,000 distinct CDR3 sequences, with roughly 11% observed a single time. This CDR3 region has 16 residues. Germline values: CDR1 SQVTM, CDR2 ANQGSEA. V gave up 0 bases and J gave up 1 base; unmatched junction bases: 8. The source of the sample is a study of response to subunit inactivated influenza vaccine. Regarding the study as a whole: Authors proposed each seasonal influenza vaccination draws in few new T cells.

The sample in question was non-naive T cells sorted from PBMCs, obtained roughly 45 days after vaccination. This receptor was obtained from a man aged 50 or older who received an inactivated influenza vaccine. V is TRBV29-1 and J is TRBJ2-5; 7 bases align to TRBD1. The CDR3, as DNA: TGCAGCGTTGAAGATCTAGCCGGGACAGTCCAAGAGACCCAGTACTTC. This codes for CSVEDLAGTVQETQYF.